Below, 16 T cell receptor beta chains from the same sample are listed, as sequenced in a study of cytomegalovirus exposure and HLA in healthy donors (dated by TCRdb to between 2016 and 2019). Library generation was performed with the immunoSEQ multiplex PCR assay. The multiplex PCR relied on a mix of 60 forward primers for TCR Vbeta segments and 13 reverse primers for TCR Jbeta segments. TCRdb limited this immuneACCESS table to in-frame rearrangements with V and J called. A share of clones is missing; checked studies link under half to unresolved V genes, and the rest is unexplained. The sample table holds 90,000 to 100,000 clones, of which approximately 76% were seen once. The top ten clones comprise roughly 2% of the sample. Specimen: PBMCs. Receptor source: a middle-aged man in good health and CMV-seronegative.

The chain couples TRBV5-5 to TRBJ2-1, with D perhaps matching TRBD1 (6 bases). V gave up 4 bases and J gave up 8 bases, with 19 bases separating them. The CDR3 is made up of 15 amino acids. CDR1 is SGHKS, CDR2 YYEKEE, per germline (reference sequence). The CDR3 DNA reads TGTGCCAGCAGCCCCCTCCCTCTACAGGGCGATGAGCAGTTCTTC. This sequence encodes CASSPLPLQGDEQFF.

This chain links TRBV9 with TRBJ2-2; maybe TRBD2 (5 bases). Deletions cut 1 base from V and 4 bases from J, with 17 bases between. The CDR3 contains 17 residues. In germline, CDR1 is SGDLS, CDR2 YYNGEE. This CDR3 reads CASSVNPSGSGTGELFF. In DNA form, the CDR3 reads TGTGCCAGCAGCGTAAACCCCTCAGGCAGCGGCACCGGGGAGCTGTTTTTT.

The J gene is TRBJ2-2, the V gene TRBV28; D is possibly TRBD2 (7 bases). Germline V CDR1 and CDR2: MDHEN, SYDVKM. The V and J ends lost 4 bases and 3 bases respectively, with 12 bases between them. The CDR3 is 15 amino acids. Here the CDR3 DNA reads TGTGCCAGCAGTTCAACAGGGAGGGACACCGGGGAGCTGTTTTTT. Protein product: CASSSTGRDTGELFF.

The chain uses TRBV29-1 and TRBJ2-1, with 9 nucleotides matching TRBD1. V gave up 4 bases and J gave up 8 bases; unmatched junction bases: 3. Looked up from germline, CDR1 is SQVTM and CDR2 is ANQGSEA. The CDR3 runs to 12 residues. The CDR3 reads CSVGDREHEQFF. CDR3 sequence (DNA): TGCAGCGTTGGGGACAGGGAACATGAGCAGTTCTTC.

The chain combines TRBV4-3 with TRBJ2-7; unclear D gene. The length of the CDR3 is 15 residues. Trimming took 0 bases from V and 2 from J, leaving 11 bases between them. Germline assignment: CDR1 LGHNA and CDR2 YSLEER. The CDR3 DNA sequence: TGCGCCAGCAGCCAAGATAGGCGACTGCCCTACGAGCAGTACTTC. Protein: CASSQDRRLPYEQYF.

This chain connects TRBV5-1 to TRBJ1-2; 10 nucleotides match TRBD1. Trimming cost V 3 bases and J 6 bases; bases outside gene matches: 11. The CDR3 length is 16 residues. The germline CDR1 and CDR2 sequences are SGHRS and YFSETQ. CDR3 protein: CASSSEDRGRMNGYTF. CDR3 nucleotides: TGCGCCAGCAGCTCCGAAGACAGGGGGCGAATGAATGGCTACACCTTC. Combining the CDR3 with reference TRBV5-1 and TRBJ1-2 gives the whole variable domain KAGVTQTPRYLIKTRGQQVTLSCSPISGHRSVSWYQQTPGQGLQFLFEYFSETQRNKGNFPGRFSGRQFSNSRSEMNVSTLELGDSALYLCASSSEDRGRMNGYTFGSGTRLTVV.

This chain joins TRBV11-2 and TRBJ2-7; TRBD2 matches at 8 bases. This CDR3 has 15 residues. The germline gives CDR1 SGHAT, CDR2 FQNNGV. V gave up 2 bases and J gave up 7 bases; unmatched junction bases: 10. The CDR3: CASSLKTARGGEQYF. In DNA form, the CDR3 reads TGTGCCAGCAGCTTAAAGACAGCCCGGGGGGGGGAGCAGTACTTC.

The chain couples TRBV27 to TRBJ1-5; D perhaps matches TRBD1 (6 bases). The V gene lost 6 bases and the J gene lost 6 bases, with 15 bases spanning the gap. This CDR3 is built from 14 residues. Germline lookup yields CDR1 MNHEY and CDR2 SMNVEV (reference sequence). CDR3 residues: CASSGQGRGQPQHF. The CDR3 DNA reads TGTGCCAGCAGCGGGCAGGGGAGGGGTCAGCCCCAGCATTTT.

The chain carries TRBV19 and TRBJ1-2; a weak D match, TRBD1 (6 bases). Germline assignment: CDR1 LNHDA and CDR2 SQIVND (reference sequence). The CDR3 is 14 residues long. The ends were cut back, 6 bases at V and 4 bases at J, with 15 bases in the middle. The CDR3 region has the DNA TGTGCCAGTAGGGGGGCCGCTCAGGGCTATGGCTACACCTTC. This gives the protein CASRGAAQGYGYTF.

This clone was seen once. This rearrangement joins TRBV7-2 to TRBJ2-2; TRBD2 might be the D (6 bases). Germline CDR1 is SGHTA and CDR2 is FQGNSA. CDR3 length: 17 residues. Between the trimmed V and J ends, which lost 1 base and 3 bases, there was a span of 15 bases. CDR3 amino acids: CASSLVFGGDYTGELFF. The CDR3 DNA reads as TGTGCCAGCAGCTTAGTATTTGGCGGGGATTACACCGGGGAGCTGTTTTTT. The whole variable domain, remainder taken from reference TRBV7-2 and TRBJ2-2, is GAGVSQSPSNKVTEKGKDVELRCDPISGHTALYWYRQSLGQGLEFLIYFQGNSAPDKSGLPSDRFSAERTGGSVSTLTIQRTQQEDSAVYLCASSLVFGGDYTGELFFGEGSRLTVL.

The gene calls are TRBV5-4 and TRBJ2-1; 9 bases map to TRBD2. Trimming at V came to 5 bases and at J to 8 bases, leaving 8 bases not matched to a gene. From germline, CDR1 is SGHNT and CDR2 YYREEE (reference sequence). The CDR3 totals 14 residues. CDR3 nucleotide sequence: TGTGCCAGCAGGAATAGCGGGGGTCTGGATGAGCAGTTCTTC. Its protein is CASRNSGGLDEQFF.

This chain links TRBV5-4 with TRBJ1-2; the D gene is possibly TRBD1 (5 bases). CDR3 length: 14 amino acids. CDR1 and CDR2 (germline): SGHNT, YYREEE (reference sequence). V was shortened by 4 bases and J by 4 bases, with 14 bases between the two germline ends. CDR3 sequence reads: CASSPKTDPYGYTF. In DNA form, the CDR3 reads TGTGCCAGCAGCCCCAAGACAGATCCCTATGGCTACACCTTC.

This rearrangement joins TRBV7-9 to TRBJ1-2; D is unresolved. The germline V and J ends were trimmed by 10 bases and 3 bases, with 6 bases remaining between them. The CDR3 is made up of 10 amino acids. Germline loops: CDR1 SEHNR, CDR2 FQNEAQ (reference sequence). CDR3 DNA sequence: TGTGCCACCACGGACTATGGCTACACCTTC. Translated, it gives CATTDYGYTF.

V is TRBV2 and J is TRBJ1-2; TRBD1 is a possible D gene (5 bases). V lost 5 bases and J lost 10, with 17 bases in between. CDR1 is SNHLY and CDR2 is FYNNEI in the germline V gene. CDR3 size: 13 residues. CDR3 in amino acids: CASSSALTAPYTF. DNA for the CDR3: TGTGCCAGCAGTTCGGCTCTGACAGCGCCCTACACCTTC. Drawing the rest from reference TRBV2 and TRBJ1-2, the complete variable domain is EPEVTQTPSHQVTQMGQEVILRCVPISNHLYFYWYRQILGQKVEFLVSFYNNEISEKSEIFDDQFSVERPDGSNFTLKIRSTKLEDSAMYFCASSSALTAPYTFGSGTRLTVV.

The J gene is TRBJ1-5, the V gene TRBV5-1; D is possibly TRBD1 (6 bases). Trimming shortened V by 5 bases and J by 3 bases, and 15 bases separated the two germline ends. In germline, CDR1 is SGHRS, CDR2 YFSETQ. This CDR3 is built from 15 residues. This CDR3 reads CASRWDTSVNQPQHF. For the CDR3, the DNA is TGCGCCAGCAGATGGGACACGTCGGTCAATCAGCCCCAGCATTTT.

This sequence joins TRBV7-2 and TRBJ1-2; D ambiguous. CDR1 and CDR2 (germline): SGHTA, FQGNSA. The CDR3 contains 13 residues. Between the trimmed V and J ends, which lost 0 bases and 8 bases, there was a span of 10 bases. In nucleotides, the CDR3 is TGTGCCAGCAGCTTAGCCGGGATCCACGGCTACACCTTC. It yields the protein CASSLAGIHGYTF.